This T cell receptor (beta chain) came from a study of cytomegalovirus exposure and HLA in healthy donors. V lost 3 bases to trimming and J lost 1 base, with 10 bases between them. Germline lookup yields CDR1 SGHRS and CDR2 YFSETQ. This CDR3 is built from 14 residues. On this clone: What it binds is not known.

Overall study findings and caveats: Later work showed greater clonal expansion in HLA-associated TCR beta chains than in equally common others. The productive fraction for most TCR beta V segments was about 90% or about 30% in an earlier analysis. Later on, an analysis showed TCR association rates differing by HLA locus, with DRB1 the most and HLA-C the fewest. Cytomegalovirus-associated TCR beta chains were listed, numbering roughly 150.

It was with 60 Vbeta and 13 Jbeta primers that the PCR ran. TCRdb's table, derived via immunoSEQ multiplex PCR, lists solely in-frame clones and lacks some. Among roughly 170,000 clones, 80% were seen once, and the ten largest hold under 0.75%. Sequencing input: PBMCs. This TCR was sampled from a boy between 5 and 17 years old in good health and CMV-seronegative. The chain has TRBV5-1 and TRBJ1-2; no definite D call. The CDR3 protein is CASSWEGNNYGYTF. The CDR3 DNA sequence: TGCGCCAGCAGCTGGGAGGGCAATAACTATGGCTACACCTTC.